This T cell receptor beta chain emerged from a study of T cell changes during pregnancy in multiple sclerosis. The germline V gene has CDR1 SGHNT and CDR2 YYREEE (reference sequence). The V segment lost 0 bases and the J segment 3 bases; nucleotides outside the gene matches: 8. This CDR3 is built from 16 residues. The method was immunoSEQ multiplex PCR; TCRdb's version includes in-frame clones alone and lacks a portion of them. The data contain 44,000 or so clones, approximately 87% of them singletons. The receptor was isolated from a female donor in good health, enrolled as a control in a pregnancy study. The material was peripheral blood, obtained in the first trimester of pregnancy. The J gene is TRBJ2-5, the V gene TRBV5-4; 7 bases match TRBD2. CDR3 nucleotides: TGTGCCAGCAGCTTGGTTGGGAGGGCCGCGGAAGAGACCCAGTACTTC. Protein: CASSLVGRAAEETQYF.